What follows are 11 T cell receptor beta chains derived from one specimen sequenced in a study of graft-versus-host responses after intestinal transplantation. Profiling relied on immunoSEQ multiplex PCR, and the TCRdb table lists in-frame clones only, not all of them. This table holds approximately 75,000 clones, 90% to 95% found once. Their target antigens are unknown. The material was unstimulated CD8+ T cells sorted from spleen or lymph node cells, obtained before intestinal transplant. These receptors were taken from a human donor who received an intestinal transplant.

This clone appeared a single time. DNA of the CDR3: TGTGCCAGCAGCCCCGGGACGGCCTCTGGAAACACCATATATTTT. It yields the protein CASSPGTASGNTIYF. This rearrangement joins TRBV9 to TRBJ1-3, with D perhaps TRBD1 (5 bases). Germline V CDR1 and CDR2: SGDLS, YYNGEE. V was shortened by 4 bases and J by 0 bases, with 11 bases between the two germline ends. The CDR3 loop spans 15 amino acids.

The chain links TRBV10-3 to TRBJ2-1; the D gene is possibly TRBD2 (6 bases). Germline CDR1 ENHRY, CDR2 SYGVKD. This CDR3 is 17 amino acids long. V was clipped by 5 bases and J by 2 bases, with 19 bases between them. This chain's CDR3 is CAISRRRGPYTYNEQFF. The CDR3 DNA reads TGTGCCATCAGTCGGAGGCGGGGTCCTTACACCTACAATGAGCAGTTCTTC.

This chain joins TRBV7-9 and TRBJ2-1; TRBD2 matches 12 bases. The length of the CDR3 is 16 residues. CDR1 and CDR2 from the germline V gene are SEHNR and FQNEAQ (reference sequence). Germline trimming cut 5 bases from V and 7 bases from J; bases unmatched to any gene: 9. The CDR3, as DNA: TGTGCCAGCAGCCCTCGACTAGCGGGAGTGGAGAATGAGCAGTTCTTC. Its translation: CASSPRLAGVENEQFF.

The chain has TRBV7-9 and TRBJ1-5, with D unclear. The length of the CDR3 is 16 residues. Trimming shortened V by 6 bases and J by 6 bases, and 21 bases separated the two germline ends. The germline CDR1 and CDR2 sequences are SEHNR and FQNEAQ (reference sequence). CDR3 amino acids: CASSSSNQPEGQPQHF. CDR3 in DNA: TGTGCCAGCAGTTCCTCCAACCAACCGGAAGGTCAGCCCCAGCATTTT.

This chain joins TRBV5-1 and TRBJ1-4, with D perhaps matching TRBD1 (5 bases). Germline CDR1 is SGHRS and CDR2 is YFSETQ. Trimming shortened V by 0 bases and J by 4 bases, and 13 bases separated the two germline ends. The CDR3 length is 16 residues. CDR3 nucleotides: TGCGCCAGCAGCTTGGCCCAAGACAGTTATAATGAAAAACTGTTTTTT. Translated, it gives CASSLAQDSYNEKLFF. Using reference TRBV5-1 and TRBJ1-4 for the parts outside the CDR3, the full variable domain is KAGVTQTPRYLIKTRGQQVTLSCSPISGHRSVSWYQQTPGQGLQFLFEYFSETQRNKGNFPGRFSGRQFSNSRSEMNVSTLELGDSALYLCASSLAQDSYNEKLFFGSGTQLSVL.

The chain has TRBV13 and TRBJ2-1, with 7 bases lining up with TRBD2. Germline V gene sequence: CDR1 PRHDT, CDR2 FYEKMQ (reference sequence). Trimming cost V 1 base and J 6 bases; bases outside gene matches: 3. The CDR3 length is 14 residues. The CDR3 region has the DNA TGTGCCAGCAGCTTAGAGGGAGGGATCAATGAGCAGTTCTTC. Its translation: CASSLEGGINEQFF.

This rearrangement joins TRBV9 to TRBJ2-1; 7 nucleotides line up with TRBD1. From germline, CDR1 is SGDLS and CDR2 YYNGEE. The V segment lost 4 bases and the J segment 2 bases; nucleotides outside the gene matches: 6. The CDR3 runs to 15 residues. The CDR3 loop reads CASSPEGATYNEQFF. The CDR3 coding sequence is TGTGCCAGCAGCCCAGAGGGGGCCACCTACAATGAGCAGTTCTTC.

The rearrangement uses TRBV10-3 and TRBJ1-1, with D maybe TRBD1 (5 bases). Germline V CDR1 and CDR2: ENHRY, SYGVKD. CDR3 length: 13 amino acids. Trimming took 6 bases from V and 1 from J, leaving 9 bases between them. The CDR3 DNA sequence: TGTGCCATCAGCTTGACAGCGAACACTGAAGCTTTCTTT. Translating it yields CAISLTANTEAFF.

The gene calls are TRBV4-1 and TRBJ2-1; D assignment may be TRBD1 or TRBD2 (5 bases each). Trimming pared 4 bases from V and 4 bases from J, leaving 23 bases between. The germline V gene has CDR1 MGHRA and CDR2 YSYEKL. The CDR3 totals 18 residues. CDR3 loop: CASSPGASGWIRYNEQFF. The CDR3 DNA follows: TGCGCCAGCAGCCCTGGGGCTTCGGGATGGATAAGGTACAATGAGCAGTTCTTC.

V is TRBV7-6 and J is TRBJ2-2, with D unclear. V lost 3 bases, J lost 4 bases, and 6 bases lay in between. This CDR3 spans 13 amino acids. CDR1 is SGHVS and CDR2 is FNYEAQ in the germline V gene. In nucleotides, the CDR3 is TGTGCCAGCAGCTTCCAGCTCACCGGGGAGCTGTTTTTT. Its translation is CASSFQLTGELFF.

The chain employs TRBV9 and TRBJ2-3; TRBD2 matches at 11 bases. CDR1 is SGDLS, CDR2 YYNGEE, per germline. This CDR3 comprises 18 residues. Losses at the gene ends were 4 bases for V and 1 base for J; bases not matched to a gene: 11. The CDR3 DNA is TGTGCCAGCAGCCATAGCGGGAGGGCCGTGGGGGGCACAGATACGCAGTATTTT. Translated, it gives CASSHSGRAVGGTDTQYF. The entire variable domain, with the rest obtained from reference TRBV9 and TRBJ2-3, is as follows: DSGVTQTPKHLITATGQRVTLRCSPRSGDLSVYWYQQSLDQGLQFLIQYYNGEERAKGNILERFSAQQFPDLHSELNLSSLELGDSALYFCASSHSGRAVGGTDTQYFGPGTRLTVL.